The clone carrying this T cell receptor beta chain has only a few counts. This specimen belongs to a study of identical twins. MiXCR, run by TCRdb on the 5' RACE reads, gives a single entry per CDR3 protein. This sample has 690,000 or so distinct CDR3 sequences; roughly 8% occur once, and the top ten carry around 0.98%. Germline values: CDR1 MNHNS, CDR2 SASEGT. The CDR3 loop spans 15 amino acids. With V trimmed by 6 bases and J by 4 bases, 9 bases remained unmatched. Another study also made use of these data, one on yellow fever vaccine responses in identical twins.

This chain links TRBV6-1 with TRBJ2-5; 9 bases fit TRBD1. The sequenced material came from PBMCs. The receptor's source is a woman aged 18-30 years in good health. As DNA, the CDR3 is TGTGCCAGCAGCGCAGGGACAGGGATTCGAGAGACCCAGTACTTC. Its protein product is CASSAGTGIRETQYF.